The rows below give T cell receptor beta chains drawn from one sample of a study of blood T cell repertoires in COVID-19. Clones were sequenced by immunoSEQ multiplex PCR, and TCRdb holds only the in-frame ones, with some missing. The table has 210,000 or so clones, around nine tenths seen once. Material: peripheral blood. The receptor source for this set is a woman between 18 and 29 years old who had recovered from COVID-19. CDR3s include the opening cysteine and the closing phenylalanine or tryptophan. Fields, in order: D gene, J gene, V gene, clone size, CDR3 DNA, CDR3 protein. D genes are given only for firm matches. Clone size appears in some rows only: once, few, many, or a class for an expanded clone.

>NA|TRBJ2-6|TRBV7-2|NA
TGTGCCAGCAGCTTGGACAGATCTGGGGCCAACGTCCTGACTTTC
CASSLDRSGANVLTF
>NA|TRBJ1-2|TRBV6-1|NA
TGTGCCAGCAGTGAATTCGGTATAACAGGACAACTCTATGGCTACACCTTC
CASSEFGITGQLYGYTF
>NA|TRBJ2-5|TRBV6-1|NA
TGTGCCAGCAGTCGTGTTAATGCGGTGGAGACCCAGTACTTC
CASSRVNAVETQYF
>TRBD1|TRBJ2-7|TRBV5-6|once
TGTGCCAGCAGCTTCTGGACAGGGGGCGAGCAGTACTTC
CASSFWTGGEQYF
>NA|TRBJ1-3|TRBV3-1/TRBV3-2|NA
TGTGCCAGCAGCTTCAACTCTGGAAACACCATATATTTT
CASSFNSGNTIYF
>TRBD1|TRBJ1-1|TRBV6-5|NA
TGTGCCAGCAGTTACCGGGACAGGGGCCGGGGCACTGAAGCTTTCTTT
CASSYRDRGRGTEAFF
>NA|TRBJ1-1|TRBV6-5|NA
TGTGCCAGCAGATATCCGGGGAACACTGAAGCTTTCTTT
CASRYPGNTEAFF
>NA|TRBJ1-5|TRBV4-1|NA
TGCGCCAGCAGCCAAGACCCCACAGGGTGGCGTCAGCCCCAGCATTTT
CASSQDPTGWRQPQHF
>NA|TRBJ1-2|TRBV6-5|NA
TGTGCCAGCAGGAAAGACAGGCACTATGGCTACACCTTC
CASRKDRHYGYTF
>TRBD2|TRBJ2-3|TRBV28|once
TGTGCCAGCAGTGGACTAGTGAGGACAGATACGCAGTATTTT
CASSGLVRTDTQYF
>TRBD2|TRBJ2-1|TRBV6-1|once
TGTGCCAGCAGTGAGCTAACCGGGACTAGCGCTTACAATGAGCAGTTCTTC
CASSELTGTSAYNEQFF
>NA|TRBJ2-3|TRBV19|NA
TGTGCCAGTAGTAAGCAGGGAGATACGCAGTATTTT
CASSKQGDTQYF
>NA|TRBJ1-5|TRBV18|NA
TGTGCCAGCTCACGTGGACAGCGTAATCAGCCCCAGCATTTT
CASSRGQRNQPQHF
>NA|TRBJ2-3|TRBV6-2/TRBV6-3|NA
TGTGCCAGCAGTAGCGAGACAGATACGCAGTATTTT
CASSSETDTQYF